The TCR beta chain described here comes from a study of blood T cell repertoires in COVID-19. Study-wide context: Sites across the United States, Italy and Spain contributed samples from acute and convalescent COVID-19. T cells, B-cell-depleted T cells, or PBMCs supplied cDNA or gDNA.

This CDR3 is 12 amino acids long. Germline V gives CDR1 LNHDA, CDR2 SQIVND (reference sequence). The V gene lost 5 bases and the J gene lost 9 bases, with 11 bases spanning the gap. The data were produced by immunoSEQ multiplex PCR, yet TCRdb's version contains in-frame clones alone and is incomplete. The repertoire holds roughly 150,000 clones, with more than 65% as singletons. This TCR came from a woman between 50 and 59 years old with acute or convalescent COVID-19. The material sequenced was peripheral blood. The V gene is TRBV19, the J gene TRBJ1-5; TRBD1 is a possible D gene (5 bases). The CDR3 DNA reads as TGTGCCAGTAGTTCGACAGTCGGGCCCCAGCATTTT. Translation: CASSSTVGPQHF.